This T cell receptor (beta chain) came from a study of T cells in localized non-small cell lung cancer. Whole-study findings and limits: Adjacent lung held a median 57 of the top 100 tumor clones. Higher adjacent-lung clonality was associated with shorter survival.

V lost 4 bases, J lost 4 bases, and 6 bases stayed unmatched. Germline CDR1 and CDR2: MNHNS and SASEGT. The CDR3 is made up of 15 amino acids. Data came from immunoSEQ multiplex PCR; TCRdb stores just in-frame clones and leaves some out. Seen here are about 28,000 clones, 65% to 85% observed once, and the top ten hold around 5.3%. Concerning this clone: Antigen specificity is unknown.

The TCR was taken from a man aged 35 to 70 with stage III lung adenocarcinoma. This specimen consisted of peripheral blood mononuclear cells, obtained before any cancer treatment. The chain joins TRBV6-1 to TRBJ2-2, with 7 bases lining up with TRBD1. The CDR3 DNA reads TGTGCCAGCAGTGCCGAAGGGGGCGGCACCGGGGAGCTGTTTTTT. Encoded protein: CASSAEGGGTGELFF.